This is a list of T cell receptor beta chains from one sample in a study of blood T cells in healthy people across ages. A single record per CDR3 protein comes from TCRdb applying MiXCR to the 5' RACE reads. In the table there are hundreds of thousands of distinct CDR3 sequences, roughly 49% of which are singletons. Material: blood. The origin of the receptors is a woman aged 55-75 years in good health. The CDR3 runs from the conserved cysteine through the conserved F or W. D genes are given only for firm matches. Only part of the rows carry a size: once, few, many, or a class if the clone is expanded.

>16|TRBV2|few|TRBJ2-4|TRBD1
CASSPGQGPVQNIQYF
TGTGCCAGCAGTCCCGGACAGGGCCCTGTCCAAAACATTCAGTACTTC
>16|TRBV5-1|NA|TRBJ2-3|NA
CASSSSGAGPTDTQYF
TGCGCCAGCAGCTCCTCGGGGGCAGGGCCAACAGATACGCAGTATTTT
>15|TRBV9|NA|TRBJ2-1|NA
CASSVGGSGYNEQFF
TGTGCCAGCAGCGTAGGTGGGAGTGGATACAATGAGCAGTTCTTC
>13|TRBV7-3|NA|TRBJ2-7|TRBD1
CASSLRGQDEQYF
TGTGCCAGCAGCTTAAGGGGACAGGACGAGCAGTACTTC
>14|TRBV27|NA|TRBJ2-7|TRBD2
CASSLRDYNNEQYF
TGTGCCAGCAGTTTGCGGGACTATAACAATGAGCAGTACTTC
>16|TRBV14|NA|TRBJ2-7|TRBD1
CASSQKTGTGSYEQYF
TGTGCCAGCAGCCAAAAGACCGGGACAGGGAGCTACGAGCAGTACTTC
>15|TRBV14|NA|TRBJ2-7|TRBD2
CASSLGLAGSGEQYF
TGTGCCAGCAGCCTCGGACTAGCGGGCTCAGGGGAGCAGTACTTC
>14|TRBV20-1|NA|TRBJ1-6|TRBD1
CSAGQGASSTPLHF
TGCAGTGCGGGACAGGGGGCTTCATCGACACCCCTCCACTTT
>15|TRBV29-1|few|TRBJ2-3|NA
CSVGPGMGASDTQYF
TGCAGCGTTGGACCCGGGATGGGGGCCTCAGATACGCAGTATTTT
>12|TRBV4-1|NA|TRBJ2-1|NA
CAGSLSYNEQFF
TGCGCCGGCAGCCTATCCTACAATGAGCAGTTCTTC
>14|TRBV7-9|few|TRBJ2-7|NA
CASSRSGTSYEQYF
TGTGCCAGCAGCCGCTCCGGGACTTCCTACGAGCAGTACTTC
>13|TRBV7-6|few|TRBJ2-5|NA
CASSFGRGETQYF
TGTGCCAGCAGCTTTGGCAGGGGAGAGACCCAGTACTTC
>11|TRBV29-1|once|TRBJ1-2|NA
CSVDLGCGYTF
TGCAGCGTTGATCTAGGGTGCGGCTACACCTTC
>15|TRBV29-1|NA|TRBJ2-5|TRBD2
CSVTTLTSLRKTQYF
TGCAGCGTCACTACCCTGACTAGCTTACGAAAGACCCAGTACTTC
>15|TRBV29-1|NA|TRBJ2-7|NA
CSPRRGAGRPYEQYF
TGCAGCCCGAGACGGGGCGCAGGGCGGCCCTACGAGCAGTACTTC
>15|TRBV7-2|NA|TRBJ2-7|NA
CASSFTFGPTYEQYF
TGTGCCAGCAGCTTCACCTTCGGACCGACCTACGAGCAGTACTTC
>15|TRBV4-3|NA|TRBJ2-3|TRBD1
CASSQDLGGRDTQYF
TGCGCCAGCAGCCAAGATTTAGGGGGCAGAGATACGCAGTATTTT
>14|TRBV2|few|TRBJ1-2|TRBD1
CASIRQGAMDGYTF
TGTGCCAGCATTAGACAGGGGGCGATGGATGGCTACACCTTC
>16|TRBV7-2|NA|TRBJ1-4|NA
CASSLMPQGANEKLFF
TGTGCCAGCAGCTTAATGCCCCAGGGAGCTAATGAAAAACTGTTTTTT
>16|TRBV6-2/TRBV6-3|NA|TRBJ2-1|NA
CASSAQGRGTYNEQFF
TGTGCCAGCAGTGCCCAAGGGAGGGGGACCTACAATGAGCAGTTCTTC
>18|TRBV18|NA|TRBJ2-7|NA
CASSPGLVSWGKGYEQYF
TGTGCCAGCTCACCAGGTCTTGTGTCGTGGGGCAAGGGGTACGAGCAGTACTTC
>13|TRBV29-1|few|TRBJ1-5|TRBD1
CSVQGQGGQPQHF
TGCAGCGTCCAAGGACAGGGCGGGCAGCCCCAGCATTTT
>12|TRBV29-1|few|TRBJ2-1|NA
CSVGESYNEQFF
TGCAGCGTGGGGGAAAGTTACAATGAGCAGTTCTTC
>13|TRBV20-1|NA|TRBJ2-1|NA
CSGLENSYNEQFF
TGCAGTGGTCTAGAGAACTCCTACAATGAGCAGTTCTTC